The sequence of this T cell receptor (beta chain) was determined in a study of identifying expanded T cells in peripheral blood. Regarding the study as a whole: Differentially abundant clones: around 1.2 between replicates, 16.4 at around 14 days, around 20 at four.

Clones were sequenced by immunoSEQ multiplex PCR, and TCRdb holds only the in-frame ones, with some missing. Among 51,000 or so clones listed, 70% to 85% were seen once. V lost 3 bases and J lost 6, with 12 bases in between. The germline CDR1 and CDR2 sequences are SGHDN and FVKESK. The CDR3 is 13 amino acids. Details on this clone: Its target is unknown.

The chain employs TRBV14 and TRBJ2-7; possibly TRBD1 for D (5 bases). The material sequenced was blood. The receptor's source is a person aged 18 to 69 in good health. The CDR3 loop is CASSQQGYSEQYV. The CDR3 DNA reads TGTGCCAGCAGCCAGCAGGGATACAGCGAGCAGTACGTC.